There are many counts of the clone carrying this T cell receptor beta chain. The data stem from a study of early T cells in non-severe SARS-CoV-2 infection. Across the whole study: Bulk RNA isolated from unsorted whole blood underwent sequencing; chains were not paired.

TCRdb processed the 5' RACE reads anew with MiXCR; each CDR3 protein has one entry. Counted here are some 49,000 distinct CDR3 sequences, about an eighth occurring once; the ten biggest clones make up approximately 8.5%. V was trimmed by 3 bases and J by 2 bases, leaving 0 bases between them. Per the germline V gene, CDR1 is SGHAT and CDR2 is FQNNGV. The CDR3 spans 11 residues. The V and J genes are TRBV11-2 and TRBJ2-3; D gene unclear. The receptor was derived from an adult who was a healthcare worker with PCR-confirmed SARS-CoV-2 infection or an uninfected control (not recorded which). Input material: whole blood. The CDR3 reads CASSFTDTQYF. The DNA of the CDR3 is TGTGCCAGCAGCTTCACAGATACGCAGTATTTT.